The following is a T cell receptor (beta chain) sequence with its context. Produced via immunoSEQ multiplex PCR; TCRdb's table is partial and in-frame only. Of 500,000 or so clones listed, about nine tenths are singletons. Germline V gene lookup returns CDR1 MDHEN and CDR2 SYDVKM. The CDR3 has 12 amino acids. Trimming cost V 6 bases and J 4 bases, with 7 bases left between them. These data come from a study of blood T cell repertoires in COVID-19. Sequencing was done on a sample of PBMCs or T cells enriched from blood (not recorded which). The clonotype originates from a woman younger than 30 who had recovered from COVID-19. The chain has TRBV28 and TRBJ1-5, with unresolved D. The CDR3 here is CASRLANQPQHF. The CDR3 DNA follows: TGTGCCAGCAGGCTAGCGAATCAGCCCCAGCATTTT.